The entry that follows covers one TCR beta chain sequence. Its antigen is not known. V was trimmed by 4 bases and J by 6 bases, leaving 25 bases between them. The CDR3 extends over 17 amino acids. The germline V gene encodes CDR1 MNHNS and CDR2 SASEGT. Sequencing was performed with immunoSEQ multiplex PCR; in TCRdb, only in-frame clones are kept and a portion is missing. The data show 2 million to 2.5 million clones, with around 92% seen just once and about 0.41% held by the top ten. The sample comes from a study of shared clonotypes between healthy human individuals. Findings and limits, study-wide: Clonotypes shared by all four sorted-subset donors had higher generation probabilities than non-shared clonotypes.

Healthy HIV-negative adults with no recent acute infections or vaccinations were recruited as donors. The chain employs TRBV6-1 and TRBJ2-7; D may match TRBD1 or TRBD2 (7 bases each). Specimen: naive CD4+ T cells from PBMCs. The subset was: CD45RA+ positively selected. This TCR was recovered from a man aged 18 to 30 in good health. Some clones in this sample may be carry-over from other donors' samples. The DNA of the CDR3 is TGTGCCAGCAGTGGGGCTTTAGGGAGGGGGCGCTTTGGCGAGCAGTACTTC. It specifies CASSGALGRGRFGEQYF.